This paragraph reports one T cell receptor (beta chain). Its antigen is as yet unknown. This sample was taken from a study of T-cell memory formation after mild COVID-19. Study details: Largely donor-specific sequence clusters came from a couple of donors. Study conclusions and caveats: Pre-infection memory held some responding clones, suggesting pre-existing cross-reactive T cells responded.

Germline V gene sequence: CDR1 LNHDA, CDR2 SQIVND (reference sequence). This CDR3 comprises 13 residues. The V and J ends lost 5 bases and 3 bases respectively, with 10 bases between them. TCR alpha and TCR beta cDNA libraries with sample barcodes and UMIs came from 5'RACE using constant-segment primers. TCRdb itself ran the 5' RACE reads through MiXCR, one entry per CDR3 protein. The sample holds hundreds of thousands of distinct CDR3 sequences, 15% to 20% seen once. The chain combines TRBV19 with TRBJ2-5, with a tentative D call TRBD1 (5 bases). The source material was PBMCs or a T cell subset sorted from them (not recorded which). The receptor comes from an adult woman who had mild COVID-19 (a few samples of this study predate the infection). Cell type and time point are not known. The CDR3 coding sequence is TGTGCCAGTAGTTGGGCAGGGAAAGAGACCCAGTACTTC. Its translation is CASSWAGKETQYF.